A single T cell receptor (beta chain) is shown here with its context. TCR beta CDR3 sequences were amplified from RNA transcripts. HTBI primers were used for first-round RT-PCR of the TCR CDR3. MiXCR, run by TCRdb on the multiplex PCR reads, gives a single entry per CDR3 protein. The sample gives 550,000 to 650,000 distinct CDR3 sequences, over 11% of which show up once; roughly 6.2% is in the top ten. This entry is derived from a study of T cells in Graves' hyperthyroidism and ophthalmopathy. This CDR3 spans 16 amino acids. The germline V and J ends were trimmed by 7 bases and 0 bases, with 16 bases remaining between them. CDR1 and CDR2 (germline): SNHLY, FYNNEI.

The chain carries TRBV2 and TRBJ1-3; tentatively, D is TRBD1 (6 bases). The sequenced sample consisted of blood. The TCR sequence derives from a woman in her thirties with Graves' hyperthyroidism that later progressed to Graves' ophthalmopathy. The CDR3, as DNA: TGTGCCAGCACCCCGGGGGCGGTCGACTCTGGAAACACCATATATTTT. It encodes CASTPGAVDSGNTIYF.